One T cell receptor (beta chain) is described in this entry. CDR3 length equals 14 residues. Germline CDR1 is MNHEY and CDR2 is SMNVEV (reference sequence). Trimming removed 4 bases at V and 0 bases at J, with 9 bases between. The sample originates from a study of blood T cell repertoires in COVID-19. At the level of the study: Both acute and convalescent COVID-19 samples were obtained from the United States, Italy and Spain.

Here immunoSEQ multiplex PCR was the method, and the copy in TCRdb shows in-frame clones only, minus some. The sample includes about 130,000 clones, about 80% of them seen just once. This receptor was taken from a woman in her forties or fifties with acute or convalescent COVID-19. Sample: peripheral blood. The J gene is TRBJ2-5, the V gene TRBV27; weak D call: TRBD1 (5 bases). CDR3 amino acids: CASSSDSYQETQYF. The CDR3 DNA sequence: TGTGCCAGCAGTTCAGACAGTTACCAAGAGACCCAGTACTTC.